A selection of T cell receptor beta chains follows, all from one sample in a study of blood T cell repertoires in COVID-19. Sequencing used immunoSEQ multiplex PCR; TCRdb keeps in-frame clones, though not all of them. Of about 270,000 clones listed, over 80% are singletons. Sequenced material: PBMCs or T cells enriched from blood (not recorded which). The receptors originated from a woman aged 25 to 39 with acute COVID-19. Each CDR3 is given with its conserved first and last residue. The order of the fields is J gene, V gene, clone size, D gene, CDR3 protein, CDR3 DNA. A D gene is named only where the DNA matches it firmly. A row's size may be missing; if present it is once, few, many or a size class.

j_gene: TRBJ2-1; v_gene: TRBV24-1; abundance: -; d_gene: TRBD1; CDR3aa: CATSDGTGGSYNEQFF; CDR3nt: TGTGCCACCAGTGATGGGACAGGGGGCTCCTACAATGAGCAGTTCTTC
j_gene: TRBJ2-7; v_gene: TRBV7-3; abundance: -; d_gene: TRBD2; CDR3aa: CASSPDPGASGRNEQYF; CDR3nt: TGTGCCAGCAGCCCCGACCCAGGGGCTAGCGGGAGAAACGAGCAGTACTTC
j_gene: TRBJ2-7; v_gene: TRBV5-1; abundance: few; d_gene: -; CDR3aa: CASSSQNPGNEQYF; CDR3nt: TGCGCCAGCAGCTCCCAGAACCCAGGGAACGAGCAGTACTTC
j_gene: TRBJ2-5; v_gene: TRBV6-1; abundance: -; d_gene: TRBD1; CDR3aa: CASSDPGQSSRETQYF; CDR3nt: TGTGCCAGCAGTGACCCGGGACAGTCGTCAAGGGAGACCCAGTACTTC
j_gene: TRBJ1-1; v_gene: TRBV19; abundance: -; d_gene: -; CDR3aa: CASTVHRQPLNTEAFF; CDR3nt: TGTGCCAGTACGGTCCACAGACAGCCCCTGAACACTGAAGCTTTCTTT
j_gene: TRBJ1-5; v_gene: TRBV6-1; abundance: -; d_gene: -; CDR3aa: CASSEARYGNQPQHF; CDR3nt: TGTGCCAGCAGTGAAGCACGGTACGGGAATCAGCCCCAGCATTTT
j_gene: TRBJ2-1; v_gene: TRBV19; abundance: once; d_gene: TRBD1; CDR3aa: CASKSGTGENEQFF; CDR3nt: TGTGCCAGTAAATCCGGGACAGGGGAAAATGAGCAGTTCTTC
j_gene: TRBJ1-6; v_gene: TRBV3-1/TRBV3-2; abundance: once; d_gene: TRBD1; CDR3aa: CASSPKQGSSYNSPLHF; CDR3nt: TGTGCCAGCAGCCCCAAACAGGGGAGCTCCTATAATTCACCCCTCCACTTT
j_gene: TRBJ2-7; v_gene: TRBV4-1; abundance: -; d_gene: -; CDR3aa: CASSLGKTYEQYF; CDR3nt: TGCGCCAGCAGCCTCGGGAAAACCTACGAGCAGTACTTC
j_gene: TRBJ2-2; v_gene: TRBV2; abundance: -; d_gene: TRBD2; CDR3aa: CASSSWASGRGNTGELFF; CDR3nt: TGTGCCAGCAGTTCCTGGGCTAGCGGGAGGGGTAACACCGGGGAGCTGTTTTTT
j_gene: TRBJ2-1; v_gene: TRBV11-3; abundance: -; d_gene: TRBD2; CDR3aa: CASSLLAGVYNEQFF; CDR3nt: TGTGCCAGCAGCTTATTAGCGGGAGTCTACAATGAGCAGTTCTTC
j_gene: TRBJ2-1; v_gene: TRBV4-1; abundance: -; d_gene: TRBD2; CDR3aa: CASSQEGFGLAGGHEQFF; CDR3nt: TGCGCCAGCAGCCAAGAAGGGTTTGGGCTAGCGGGAGGACATGAGCAGTTCTTC
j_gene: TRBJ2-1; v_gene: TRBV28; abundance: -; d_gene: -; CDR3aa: CASSLAGNGFF; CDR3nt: TGTGCCAGCAGTTTAGCAGGGAACGGGTTCTTC
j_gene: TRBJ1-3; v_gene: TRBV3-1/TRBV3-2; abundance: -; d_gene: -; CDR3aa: CASSQTPTGAGNTIYF; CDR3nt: TGTGCCAGCAGCCAGACCCCGACAGGCGCTGGAAACACCATATATTTT
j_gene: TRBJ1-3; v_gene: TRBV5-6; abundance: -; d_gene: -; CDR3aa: CASSRGAGAGGNTIYF; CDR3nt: TGTGCCAGCAGCCGGGGGGCAGGGGCTGGTGGAAACACCATATATTTT
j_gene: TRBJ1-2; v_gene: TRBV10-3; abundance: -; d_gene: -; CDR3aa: CAISELSQLHGYTF; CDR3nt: TGTGCCATCAGTGAGTTGAGTCAACTCCATGGCTACACCTTC
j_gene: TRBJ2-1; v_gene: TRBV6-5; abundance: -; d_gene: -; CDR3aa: CAGRSWRDGTEQFF; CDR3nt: TGTGCCGGAAGATCCTGGCGGGATGGGACTGAGCAGTTCTTC
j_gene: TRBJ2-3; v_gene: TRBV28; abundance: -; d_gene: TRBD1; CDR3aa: CASSFLGQGTDTQYF; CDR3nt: TGTGCCAGCAGTTTCTTGGGACAGGGTACAGATACGCAGTATTTT
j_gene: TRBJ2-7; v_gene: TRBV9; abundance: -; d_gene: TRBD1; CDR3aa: CASSATTGAATYEQYF; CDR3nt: TGTGCCAGCAGCGCGACGACAGGGGCCGCGACCTACGAGCAGTACTTC
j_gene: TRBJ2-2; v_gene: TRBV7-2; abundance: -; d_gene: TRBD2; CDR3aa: CASSSRWVAGVATGELFF; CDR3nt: TGTGCCAGCAGCTCCCGGTGGGTAGCGGGAGTGGCCACCGGGGAGCTGTTTTTT
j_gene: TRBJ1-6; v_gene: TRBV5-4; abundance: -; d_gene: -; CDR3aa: CASSLQDNSPLHF; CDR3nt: TGTGCCAGCAGCTTGCAGGATAATTCACCCCTCCACTTT
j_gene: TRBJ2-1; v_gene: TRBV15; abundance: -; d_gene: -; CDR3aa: CATSRDLSYNEQFF; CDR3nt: TGTGCCACCAGCAGAGACCTCTCCTACAATGAGCAGTTCTTC
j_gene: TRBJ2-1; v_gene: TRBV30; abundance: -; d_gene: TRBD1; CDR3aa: CASTGETGSYNEQFF; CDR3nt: TGTGCCTCAACCGGTGAGACAGGGTCCTACAATGAGCAGTTCTTC
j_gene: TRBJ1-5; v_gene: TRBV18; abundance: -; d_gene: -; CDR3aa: CASSPDRRYSNQPQHF; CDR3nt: TGTGCCAGCTCACCAGACAGGCGGTATAGCAATCAGCCCCAGCATTTT
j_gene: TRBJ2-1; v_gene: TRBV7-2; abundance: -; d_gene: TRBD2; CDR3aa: CASSPTTSGNEQFF; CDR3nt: TGTGCCAGCAGCCCCACGACTAGCGGCAATGAGCAGTTCTTC
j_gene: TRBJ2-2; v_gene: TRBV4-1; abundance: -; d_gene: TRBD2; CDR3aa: CASSLGLAGLGELFF; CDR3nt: TGCGCCAGCAGCCTGGGACTAGCGGGATTGGGGGAGCTGTTTTTT
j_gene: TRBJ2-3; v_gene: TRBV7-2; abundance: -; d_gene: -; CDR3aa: CASSLGVGGGTDTQYF; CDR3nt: TGTGCCAGCAGCTTGGGCGTCGGGGGAGGCACAGATACGCAGTATTTT
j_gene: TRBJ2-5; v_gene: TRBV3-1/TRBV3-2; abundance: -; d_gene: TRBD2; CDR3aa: CASSPGGETQYF; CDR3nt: TGTGCCAGCAGCCCGGGGGGGGAGACCCAGTACTTC
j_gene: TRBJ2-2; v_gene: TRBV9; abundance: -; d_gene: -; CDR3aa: CASSQNTGELFF; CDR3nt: TGTGCCAGCAGTCAAAACACCGGGGAGCTGTTTTTT
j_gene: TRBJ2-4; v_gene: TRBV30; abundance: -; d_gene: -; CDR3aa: CAWETGYENIQYF; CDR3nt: TGTGCCTGGGAAACAGGGTACGAAAACATTCAGTACTTC
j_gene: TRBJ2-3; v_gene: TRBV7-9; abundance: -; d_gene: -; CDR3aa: CASSLEQQVDTQYF; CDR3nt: TGTGCCAGCAGCTTAGAACAGCAGGTAGATACGCAGTATTTT
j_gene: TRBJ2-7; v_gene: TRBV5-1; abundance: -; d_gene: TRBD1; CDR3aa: CASSPTGQGAYEQYF; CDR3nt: TGCGCCAGCAGCCCCACGGGACAGGGGGCCTACGAGCAGTACTTC
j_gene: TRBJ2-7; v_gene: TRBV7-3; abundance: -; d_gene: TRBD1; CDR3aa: CASSSGQGTEQYF; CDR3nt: TGTGCCAGCAGCTCGGGACAGGGGACCGAGCAGTACTTC
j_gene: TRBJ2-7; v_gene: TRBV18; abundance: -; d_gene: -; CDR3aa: CASSPLSEGARWEQYF; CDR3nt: TGTGCCAGCTCACCACTCTCGGAGGGGGCACGATGGGAGCAGTACTTC
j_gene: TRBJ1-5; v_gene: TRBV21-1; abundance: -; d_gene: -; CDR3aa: CASSKEPQGGQPQHF; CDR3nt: TGTGCCAGCAGCAAAGAGCCCCAGGGGGGTCAGCCCCAGCATTTT